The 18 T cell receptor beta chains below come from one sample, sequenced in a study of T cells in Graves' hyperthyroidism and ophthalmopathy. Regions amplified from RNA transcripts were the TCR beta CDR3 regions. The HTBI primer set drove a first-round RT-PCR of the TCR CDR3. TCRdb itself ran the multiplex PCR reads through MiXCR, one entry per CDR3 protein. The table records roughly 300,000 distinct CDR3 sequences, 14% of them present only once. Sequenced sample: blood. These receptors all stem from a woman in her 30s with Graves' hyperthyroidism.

The CDR3, as DNA: TGCGCCAGCAGCCCTGGGGGGGGGTGGAACACTGAAGCTTTCTTT. Translated: CASSPGGGWNTEAFF. The chain has TRBV5-1 and TRBJ1-1, with D maybe TRBD1 (5 bases). CDR1 and CDR2 (germline): SGHRS, YFSETQ. V was trimmed by 4 bases and J by 1 base, leaving 14 bases between them. This CDR3 contains 15 residues. Together with reference TRBV5-1 and TRBJ1-1, the CDR3 gives the full variable domain: KAGVTQTPRYLIKTRGQQVTLSCSPISGHRSVSWYQQTPGQGLQFLFEYFSETQRNKGNFPGRFSGRQFSNSRSEMNVSTLELGDSALYLCASSPGGGWNTEAFFGQGTRLTVV.

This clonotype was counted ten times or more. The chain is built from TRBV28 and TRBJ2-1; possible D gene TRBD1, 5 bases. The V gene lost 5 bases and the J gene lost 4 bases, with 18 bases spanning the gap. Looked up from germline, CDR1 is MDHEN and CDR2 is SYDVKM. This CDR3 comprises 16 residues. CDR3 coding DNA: TGTGCCAGCAGTCATGACAGCCCACGAAATTACAATGAGCAGTTCTTC. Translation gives CASSHDSPRNYNEQFF.

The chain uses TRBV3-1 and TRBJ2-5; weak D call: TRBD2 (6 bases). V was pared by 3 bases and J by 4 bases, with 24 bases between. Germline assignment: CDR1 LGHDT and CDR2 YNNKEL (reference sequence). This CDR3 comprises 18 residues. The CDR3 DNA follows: TGTGCCAGCAGCCAGACTAAACTACAAGGACTATCAGGAGAGACCCAGTACTTC. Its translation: CASSQTKLQGLSGETQYF.

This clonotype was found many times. The CDR3 is CASKAPSSYNEQFF. The CDR3 nucleotides are TGTGCCAGCAAGGCCCCCAGCTCCTACAATGAGCAGTTCTTC. The chain has TRBV28 and TRBJ2-1; no clear D gene. The germline V and J ends were trimmed by 7 bases and 0 bases, with 10 bases remaining between them. Looked up from germline, CDR1 is MDHEN and CDR2 is SYDVKM. The CDR3 length is 14 residues.

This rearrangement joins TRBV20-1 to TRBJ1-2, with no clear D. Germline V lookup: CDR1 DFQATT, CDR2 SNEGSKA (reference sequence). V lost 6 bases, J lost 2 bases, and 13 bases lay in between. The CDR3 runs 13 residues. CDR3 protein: CSAVKFDNYGYTF. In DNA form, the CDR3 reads TGCAGTGCCGTCAAGTTCGACAACTATGGCTACACCTTC.

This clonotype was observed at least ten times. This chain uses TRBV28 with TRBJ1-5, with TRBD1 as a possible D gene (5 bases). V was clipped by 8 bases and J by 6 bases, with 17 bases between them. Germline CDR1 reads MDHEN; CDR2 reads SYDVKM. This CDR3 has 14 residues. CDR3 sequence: CASENTGGSQPQHF. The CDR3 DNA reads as TGTGCCAGCGAAAATACAGGCGGTAGTCAGCCCCAGCATTTT.

The chain's CDR3 is CSVTGTGVHEQYF. For the CDR3, the DNA is TGCAGCGTGACCGGGACAGGGGTGCACGAGCAGTACTTC. J is TRBJ2-7 and V is TRBV29-1, with TRBD1 matching over 10 bases. J was trimmed by 5 bases and V by 6 bases; bases with no gene match: 7. The CDR3 loop spans 13 amino acids. Per germline, CDR1 SQVTM and CDR2 ANQGSEA.

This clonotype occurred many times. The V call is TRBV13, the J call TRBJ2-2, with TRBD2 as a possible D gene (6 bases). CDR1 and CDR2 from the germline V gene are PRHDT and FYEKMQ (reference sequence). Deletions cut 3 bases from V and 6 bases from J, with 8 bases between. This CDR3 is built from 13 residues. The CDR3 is CASSFRGSGELFF. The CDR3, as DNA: TGTGCCAGCAGCTTCCGGGGGTCCGGGGAGCTGTTTTTT.

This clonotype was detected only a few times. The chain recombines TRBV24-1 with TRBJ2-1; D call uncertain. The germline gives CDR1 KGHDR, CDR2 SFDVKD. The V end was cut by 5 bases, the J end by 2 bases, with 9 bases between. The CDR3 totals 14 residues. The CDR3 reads CATSAQETYNEQFF. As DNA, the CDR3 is TGTGCCACCAGTGCCCAGGAAACCTACAATGAGCAGTTCTTC.

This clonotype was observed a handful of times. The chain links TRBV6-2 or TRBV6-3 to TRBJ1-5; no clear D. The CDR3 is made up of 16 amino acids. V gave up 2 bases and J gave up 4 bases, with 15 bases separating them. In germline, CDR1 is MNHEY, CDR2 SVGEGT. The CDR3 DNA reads TGTGCCAGCAGTTACGCCGGGTCCTTGGGAAATCAGCCCCAGCATTTT. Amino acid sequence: CASSYAGSLGNQPQHF.

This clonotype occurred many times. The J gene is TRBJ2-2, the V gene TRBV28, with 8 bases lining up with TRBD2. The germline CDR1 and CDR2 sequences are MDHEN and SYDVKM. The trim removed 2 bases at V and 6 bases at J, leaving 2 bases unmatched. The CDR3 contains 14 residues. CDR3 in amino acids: CASSLSGSSGELFF. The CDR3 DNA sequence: TGTGCCAGCAGTTTAAGCGGGAGCTCCGGGGAGCTGTTTTTT.

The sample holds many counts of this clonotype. CDR3: CATSAGSTDTQYF. CDR3 DNA: TGTGCCACCAGTGCAGGAAGCACAGATACGCAGTATTTT. The chain employs TRBV24-1 and TRBJ2-3, with D unresolved. CDR3 length: 13 residues. The germline V gene encodes CDR1 KGHDR and CDR2 SFDVKD. The V and J ends lost 5 bases and 0 bases respectively, with 5 bases between them.

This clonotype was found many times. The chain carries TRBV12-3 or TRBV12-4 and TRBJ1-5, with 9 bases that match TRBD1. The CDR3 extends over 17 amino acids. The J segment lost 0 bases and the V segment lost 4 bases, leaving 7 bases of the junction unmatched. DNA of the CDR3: TGTGCCAGCAGTTCCGGGACAGGGATTAATAGCAATCAGCCCCAGCATTTT. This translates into CASSSGTGINSNQPQHF.

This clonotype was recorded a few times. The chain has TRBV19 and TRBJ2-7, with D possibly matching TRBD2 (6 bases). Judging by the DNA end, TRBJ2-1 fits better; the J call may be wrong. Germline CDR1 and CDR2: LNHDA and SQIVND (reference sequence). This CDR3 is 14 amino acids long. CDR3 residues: CAILRRTKADEQFF. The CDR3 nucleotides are TGTGCCATCCTACGGCGGACTAAGGCGGACGAGCAGTTCTTC.

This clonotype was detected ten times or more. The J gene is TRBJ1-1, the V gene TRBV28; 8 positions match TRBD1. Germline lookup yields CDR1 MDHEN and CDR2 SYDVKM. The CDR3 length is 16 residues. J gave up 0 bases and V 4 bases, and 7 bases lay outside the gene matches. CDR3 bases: TGTGCCAGCAGTTCCCAACGGACAGGGATGAACACTGAAGCTTTCTTT. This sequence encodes CASSSQRTGMNTEAFF.

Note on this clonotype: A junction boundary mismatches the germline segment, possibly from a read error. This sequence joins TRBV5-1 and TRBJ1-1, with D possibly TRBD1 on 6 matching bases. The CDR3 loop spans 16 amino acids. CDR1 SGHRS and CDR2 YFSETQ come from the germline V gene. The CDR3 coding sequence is TGCGCCAGCAGCTTTGCCCCGACAGGAGACAACAGTGAAGCTTTCTTT. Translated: CASSFAPTGDNSEAFF.

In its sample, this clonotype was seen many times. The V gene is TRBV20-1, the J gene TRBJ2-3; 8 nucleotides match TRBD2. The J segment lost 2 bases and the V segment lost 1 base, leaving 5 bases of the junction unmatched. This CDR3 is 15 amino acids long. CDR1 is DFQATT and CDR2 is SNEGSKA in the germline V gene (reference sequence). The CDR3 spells CSARGVAGNTDTQYF. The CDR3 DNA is TGCAGTGCTAGAGGGGTAGCGGGAAACACAGATACGCAGTATTTT.

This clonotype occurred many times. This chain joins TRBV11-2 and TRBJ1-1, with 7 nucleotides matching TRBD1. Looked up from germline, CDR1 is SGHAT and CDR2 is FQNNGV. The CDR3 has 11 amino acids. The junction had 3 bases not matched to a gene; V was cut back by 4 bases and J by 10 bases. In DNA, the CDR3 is TGTGCCAGCAGCTCGGACAGGCCAGCTTTCTTT. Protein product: CASSSDRPAFF.